A single sample gave rise to the 15 T cell receptor beta chains below, sequenced in a study of blood T cell repertoires in COVID-19. Data came from immunoSEQ multiplex PCR; TCRdb stores just in-frame clones and leaves some out. In the table there are some 89,000 clones, about 86% of which are singletons. Input material: peripheral blood. All receptors derive from a human donor in a cohort sampled during active COVID-19.

A single count supports this clone. The genes are TRBV5-1 and TRBJ1-1; D not certain. The CDR3 has 13 residues. Between the trimmed V and J ends, which lost 1 base and 1 base, there was a span of 5 bases. Germline values: CDR1 SGHRS, CDR2 YFSETQ. As DNA, the CDR3 is TGCGCCAGCAGCTTGCCGGGGAACACTGAAGCTTTCTTT. It codes for CASSLPGNTEAFF.

The chain uses TRBV4-2 and TRBJ1-3; the D gene is possibly TRBD1 (5 bases). The CDR3 sequence is 16 residues long. The V gene lost 3 bases and the J gene lost 0 bases, with 12 bases spanning the gap. Germline CDR1 LGHNA, CDR2 YNFKEQ. The CDR3 reads CASSHPGGDSGNTIYF. The CDR3 DNA reads TGTGCCAGCAGCCACCCCGGAGGGGACTCTGGAAACACCATATATTTT.

This clone appeared a single time. The chain couples TRBV30 to TRBJ2-7, with D maybe TRBD1 (5 bases). Germline V gene lookup returns CDR1 GTSNPN and CDR2 SVGIG (reference sequence). This CDR3 is built from 14 residues. Trimming cost V 1 base and J 5 bases, with 15 bases left between them. The CDR3 loop is CAWSAPGWIDEQYF. The CDR3 DNA is TGTGCCTGGAGTGCCCCAGGGTGGATCGACGAGCAGTACTTC.

CDR3 DNA: TGTGCCAGCACCACTTTGTTTAGGGGGGGAGTTGGGTATGGCTACACCTTC. Translating gives CASTTLFRGGVGYGYTF. This chain connects TRBV13 to TRBJ1-2; maybe TRBD1 (6 bases). Trimming took 7 bases from V and 5 from J, leaving 26 bases between them. Germline CDR1 reads PRHDT; CDR2 reads FYEKMQ (reference sequence). The CDR3 runs to 17 residues.

This clone was counted a few times. The chain has TRBV7-9 and TRBJ1-5, with a possible D match to TRBD1 (5 bases). The CDR3 contains 14 residues. Germline CDR1 and CDR2: SEHNR and FQNEAQ (reference sequence). The V end was cut by 3 bases, the J end by 4 bases, with 10 bases between. This chain's CDR3 is CASSFQGGNQPQHF. In DNA, the CDR3 is TGTGCCAGCAGCTTTCAGGGAGGGAATCAGCCCCAGCATTTT.

The chain joins TRBV6-1 to TRBJ2-3; TRBD2 is a possible D gene (7 bases). The length of the CDR3 is 18 residues. The germline V gene encodes CDR1 MNHNS and CDR2 SASEGT. With 1 base removed from V and 1 base from J, the gap between germline ends came to 18 bases. The CDR3 nucleotides read TGTGCCAGCAGTGAAGGCGGGGGTCAGGGGCAGGGCACAGATACGCAGTATTTT. Protein sequence: CASSEGGGQGQGTDTQYF.

This chain uses TRBV28 with TRBJ2-7; 8 bases map to TRBD1. The CDR3 runs 15 residues. With V trimmed by 6 bases and J by 3 bases, 10 bases remained unmatched. From germline, CDR1 is MDHEN and CDR2 SYDVKM. The CDR3 bases are TGTGCCAGCAGCCATCAGGGGGCCGGGGACTACGAGCAGTACTTC. Residues: CASSHQGAGDYEQYF.

Points on this clone: Other DNA sequences in the sample encode the same CDR3. The chain couples TRBV5-1 to TRBJ1-1; 8 bases agree with TRBD1. V was pared by 4 bases and J by 1 base, with 3 bases of the junction left unmatched. The V gene's germline CDR1 is SGHRS and CDR2 YFSETQ. The CDR3 is 14 amino acids. The CDR3 coding sequence is TGCGCCAGCAGCCTGGGACAGGCGAACACTGAAGCTTTCTTT. It codes for CASSLGQANTEAFF.

This chain uses TRBV28 with TRBJ1-2, with D hard to call. Germline V lookup: CDR1 MDHEN, CDR2 SYDVKM. The CDR3 covers 14 residues. Trimming pared 4 bases from V and 5 bases from J, leaving 14 bases between. The CDR3 DNA reads TGTGCCAGCAGTTCGGGTCCCCATAAATATGGCTACACCTTC. Translation: CASSSGPHKYGYTF.

This clone was picked up one time. J is TRBJ1-2 and V is TRBV7-9; 8 bases agree with TRBD1. The length of the CDR3 is 13 residues. CDR1 and CDR2 (germline): SEHNR, FQNEAQ (reference sequence). Trimming cost V 4 bases and J 5 bases; bases outside gene matches: 3. CDR3 DNA: TGTGCCAGCAGCTCGGGACAGGTATATGGCTACACCTTC. Residues: CASSSGQVYGYTF.

The V and J genes are TRBV24-1 and TRBJ2-2, with D perhaps matching TRBD2 (7 bases). With 8 bases removed from V and 7 bases from J, the gap between germline ends came to 13 bases. This CDR3 region has 13 residues. Germline values: CDR1 KGHDR, CDR2 SFDVKD. The CDR3 sequence: CATTSGGYGELFF. The CDR3 DNA follows: TGTGCCACCACTTCGGGGGGCTACGGGGAGCTGTTTTTT.

This chain's CDR3 is CATSDLPDRANTGELFF. DNA of the CDR3: TGTGCCACCAGTGATTTGCCCGACAGGGCGAACACCGGGGAGCTGTTTTTT. The chain links TRBV24-1 to TRBJ2-2; 7 bases agree with TRBD1. The CDR3 loop spans 17 amino acids. V was pared by 0 bases and J by 0 bases, with 3 bases of the junction left unmatched. Per germline, CDR1 KGHDR and CDR2 SFDVKD.

This chain connects TRBV18 to TRBJ1-6; the D gene is possibly TRBD1 (6 bases). V shed 0 bases and J shed 14 bases, with 14 bases lying between them. Germline values: CDR1 KGHSH, CDR2 LQKENI. The CDR3 length is 14 residues. In nucleotides, the CDR3 is TGTGCCAGCTCACCACCGGGTGGACAGTATTCCCTCCACTTT. This codes for CASSPPGGQYSLHF.

This chain links TRBV11-3 with TRBJ2-1; 10 nucleotides line up with TRBD1. V dropped 3 bases and J dropped 7; count of bases not matched to a gene: 6. The germline V gene encodes CDR1 SGHNT and CDR2 YENEEA. The CDR3 has 15 residues. The DNA for the CDR3 is TGTGCCAGCAGCTTGGGACAGGGGAAGGGGAATGAGCAGTTCTTC. It codes for CASSLGQGKGNEQFF.

The CDR3 protein is CASSLAAGAREKLFF. In nucleotides, the CDR3 is TGTGCCAGCAGCTTGGCCGCGGGGGCACGCGAAAAACTGTTTTTT. The chain has TRBV5-6 and TRBJ1-4, with D perhaps TRBD1 (6 bases). Germline V lookup: CDR1 SGHDT, CDR2 YYEEEE. This CDR3 spans 15 amino acids. The V end was cut by 0 bases, the J end by 8 bases, with 14 bases between. Using reference TRBV5-6 and TRBJ1-4 for the parts outside the CDR3, the full variable domain is DAGVTQSPTHLIKTRGQQVTLRCSPKSGHDTVSWYQQALGQGPQFIFQYYEEEERQRGNFPDRFSGHQFPNYSSELNVNALLLGDSALYLCASSLAAGAREKLFFGSGTQLSVL.